The clone carrying this TCR beta chain was counted between two and nine times. Germline V CDR1 and CDR2: MNHEY, SVGEGT. V was trimmed by 2 bases and J by 3 bases, leaving 8 bases between them. The CDR3 length is 13 residues. Unique molecular identifiers tagged the TCRbeta library. MiXCR was run by TCRdb on the PCR reads, yielding one entry per CDR3 protein. The profile shows about 540,000 distinct CDR3 sequences, 18% of them singletons. These data come from a study of T-cell reconstitution after alpha-beta-depleted transplantation in children. The chain uses TRBV6-2 or TRBV6-3 and TRBJ2-7; TRBD2 is a possible D gene (6 bases). The source material was PBMCs from the stem cell graft donor, sampled from the stem cell graft. This TCR was recovered from a human donor who donated a stem cell graft to a child with acute lymphoblastic leukemia. In DNA form, the CDR3 reads TGTGCCAGCAGTTACCAGGGAGGCTACGAGCAGTACTTC. It codes for CASSYQGGYEQYF.